This T cell receptor (beta chain) was recovered during a study of blood T cells in healthy people across ages. Findings and caveats of the study: Greater diversity and more naive CD4+ cells were seen in long-lived donors than in aged donors.

About this clonotype itself: The antigen is unknown.

Then a second PCR, running roughly 6 to 12 cycles, was carried out with a sample-barcoded 5' primer and a J-beta primer mix. In TCRdb, the 5' RACE reads were re-called with MiXCR into one record per CDR3 protein. This table holds about 570,000 distinct CDR3 sequences, 27% found once. The germline V gene encodes CDR1 SNHLY and CDR2 FYNNEI. V lost 4 bases and J lost 8, with 6 bases in between. This CDR3 spans 11 amino acids. The donors, healthy Caucasians from Russia, were aged 6 to 90. This chain uses TRBV2 with TRBJ2-4; D remains unclear. The specimen was blood. The receptor's source is a woman in her 70s in good health. This CDR3 is CASSGQDIQYF. CDR3 nucleotides: TGTGCCAGCAGTGGACAAGACATTCAGTACTTC.